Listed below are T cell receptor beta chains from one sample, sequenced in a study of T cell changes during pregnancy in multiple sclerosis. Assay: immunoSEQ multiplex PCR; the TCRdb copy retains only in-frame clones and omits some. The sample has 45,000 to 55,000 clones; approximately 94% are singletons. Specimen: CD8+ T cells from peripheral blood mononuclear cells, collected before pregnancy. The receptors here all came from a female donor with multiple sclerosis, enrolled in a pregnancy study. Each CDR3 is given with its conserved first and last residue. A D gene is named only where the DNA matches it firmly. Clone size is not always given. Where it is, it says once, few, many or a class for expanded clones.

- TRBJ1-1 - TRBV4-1 CASSQVYVEDEAFF TGCGCCAGCAGCCAAGTATATGTCGAGGATGAAGCTTTCTTT
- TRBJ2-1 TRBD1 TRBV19 CASSIGQGLHEQFF TGTGCCAGTAGTATAGGACAGGGGCTCCATGAGCAGTTCTTC
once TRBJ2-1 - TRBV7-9 CASSPWDTSSYNEQFF TGTGCCAGCAGCCCCTGGGACACGAGCTCCTACAATGAGCAGTTCTTC
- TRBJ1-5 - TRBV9 CASSPDSNNQPQHF TGTGCCAGCAGCCCGGACAGTAATAATCAGCCCCAGCATTTT
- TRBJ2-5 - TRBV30 CAWKPGAETQYF TGTGCCTGGAAACCGGGAGCAGAGACCCAGTACTTC
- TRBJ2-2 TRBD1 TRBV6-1 CATDRGDGELFF TGTGCCACCGACAGGGGTGACGGGGAGCTGTTTTTT
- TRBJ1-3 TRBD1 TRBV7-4 CASSSETGGKGNTIYF TGTGCCAGCAGCTCAGAGACAGGGGGCAAGGGAAACACCATATATTTT
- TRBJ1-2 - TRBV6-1 CASSEALRGRYGYTF TGTGCCAGCAGTGAAGCGCTTCGTGGGAGGTATGGCTACACCTTC
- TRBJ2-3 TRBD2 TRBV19 CASSYGTSVFDTQYF TGTGCCAGTAGTTACGGGACTAGCGTTTTCGATACGCAGTATTTT
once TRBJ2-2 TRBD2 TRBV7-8 CASSLPSGRASTGELFF TGTGCCAGCAGCCTACCTAGCGGGAGGGCCTCCACCGGGGAGCTGTTTTTT
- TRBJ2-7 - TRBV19 CASSFGTGYEQYF TGTGCCAGTAGTTTCGGTACCGGCTACGAGCAGTACTTC
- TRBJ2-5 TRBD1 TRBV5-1 CASSSPTGTGFLETQYF TGCGCCAGCAGCTCGCCAACCGGGACAGGGTTTTTAGAGACCCAGTACTTC
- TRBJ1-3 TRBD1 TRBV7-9 CASSPRDRSSSGNTIYF TGTGCCAGCAGCCCCCGGGACAGGTCGAGCTCTGGAAACACCATATATTTT
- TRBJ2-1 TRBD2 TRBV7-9 CASSSKTSGLYNEQFF TGTGCCAGCAGTTCAAAGACTAGCGGACTCTACAATGAGCAGTTCTTC
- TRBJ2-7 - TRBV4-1 CASSPLGIDNEQYF TGCGCCAGCAGCCCTCTCGGGATAGATAACGAGCAGTACTTC
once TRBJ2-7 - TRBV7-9 CASSLGPNEQYF TGTGCCAGCAGCTTAGGTCCCAACGAGCAGTACTTC
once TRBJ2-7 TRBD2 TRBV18 CASSPRTSGRFYEQYF TGTGCCAGCTCACCCAGGACTAGCGGGAGGTTCTACGAGCAGTACTTC
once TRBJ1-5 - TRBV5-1 CASSSTGSNQPQHF TGCGCCAGCAGCTCGACAGGTAGCAATCAGCCCCAGCATTTT
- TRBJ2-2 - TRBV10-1 CASSVAGINTGELFF TGCGCCAGCAGTGTTGCAGGGATAAACACCGGGGAGCTGTTTTTT
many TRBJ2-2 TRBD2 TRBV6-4 CASSALAGEAGELFF TGTGCCAGCAGCGCCCTAGCGGGAGAGGCCGGGGAGCTGTTTTTT
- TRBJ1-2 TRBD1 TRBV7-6 CASSQQGNGYTF TGTGCCAGCAGCCAACAGGGGAATGGCTACACCTTC
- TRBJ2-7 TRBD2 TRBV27 CASSFGTSVGYEQYF TGTGCCAGCAGTTTTGGGACTAGCGTGGGTTACGAGCAGTACTTC
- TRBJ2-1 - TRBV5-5 CASSLAMTANEQFF TGTGCCAGCAGCTTGGCCATGACTGCCAATGAGCAGTTCTTC
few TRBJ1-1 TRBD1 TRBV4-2 CASSQGGGQGLLNTEAFF TGTGCCAGCAGCCAAGGGGGGGGACAGGGGCTTCTGAACACTGAAGCTTTCTTT
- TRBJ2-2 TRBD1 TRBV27 CATAGGVIGELFF TGTGCCACCGCAGGGGGCGTTATCGGGGAGCTGTTTTTT
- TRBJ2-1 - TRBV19 CASSTSRNEQFF TGTGCCAGTAGTACCTCCCGTAATGAGCAGTTCTTC
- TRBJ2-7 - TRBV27 CASSLYTDSYEQYF TGTGCCAGCAGTTTATACACAGATTCCTACGAGCAGTACTTC
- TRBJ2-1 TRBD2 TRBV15 CATSRDSPRVGRALNEQFF TGTGCCACCAGCAGAGATTCACCTCGAGTCGGGAGGGCATTAAATGAGCAGTTCTTC
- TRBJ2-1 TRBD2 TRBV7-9 CASSFVAGANEQFF TGTGCCAGCAGCTTCGTAGCGGGTGCCAATGAGCAGTTCTTC
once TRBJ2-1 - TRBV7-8 CASSFSGNNEQFF TGTGCCAGCAGCTTCTCAGGTAACAATGAGCAGTTCTTC
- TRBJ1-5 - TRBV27 CASGRVGQPQHF TGTGCCAGCGGGAGGGTAGGGCAGCCCCAGCATTTT
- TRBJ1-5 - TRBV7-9 CASSRGPSSNQPQHF TGTGCCAGCAGCCGTGGTCCGAGTAGCAATCAGCCCCAGCATTTT
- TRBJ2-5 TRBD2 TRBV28 CASSQKGAGEGQETQYF TGTGCCAGCAGTCAAAAAGGCGCGGGAGAGGGCCAAGAGACCCAGTACTTC
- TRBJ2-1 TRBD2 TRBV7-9 CASSVRTSGDLGEQFF TGTGCCAGCAGTGTCCGGACTAGCGGGGATTTGGGTGAGCAGTTCTTC
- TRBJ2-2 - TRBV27 CASSYGQITNTGELFF TGTGCCAGCAGCTATGGACAGATAACGAACACCGGGGAGCTGTTTTTT
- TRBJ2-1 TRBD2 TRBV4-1 CASSLSGRANEQFF TGCGCCAGCAGCCTTTCCGGGAGGGCCAATGAGCAGTTCTTC
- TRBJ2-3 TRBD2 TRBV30 CAWSWGAGEVDTQYF TGTGCCTGGAGCTGGGGAGCGGGAGAGGTAGATACGCAGTATTTT
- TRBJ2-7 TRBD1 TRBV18 CASSPRGQGIFIRSSYEQYF TGTGCCAGCTCACCGCGTGGACAGGGAATTTTTATAAGGAGCTCCTACGAGCAGTACTTC
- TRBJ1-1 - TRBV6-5 CASSGQGVTEAFF TGTGCCAGCAGTGGTCAGGGTGTCACTGAAGCTTTCTTT
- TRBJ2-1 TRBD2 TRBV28 CASRPSSGGNEQFF TGTGCCAGCAGACCTTCTAGCGGGGGGAATGAGCAGTTCTTC
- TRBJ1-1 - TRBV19 CASSQGTEAFF TGTGCCAGCTCACAGGGAACTGAAGCTTTCTTT
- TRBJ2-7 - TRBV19 CASSIGSGPVYEQYF TGTGCCAGTAGTATTGGGAGCGGGCCCGTCTACGAGCAGTACTTC
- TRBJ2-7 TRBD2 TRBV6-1 CASRPEREGQNEQYF TGTGCCAGCAGGCCTGAGCGGGAGGGCCAAAACGAGCAGTACTTC
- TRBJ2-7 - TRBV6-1 CASSDGKPYEQYF TGTGCCAGCAGTGACGGGAAACCCTACGAGCAGTACTTC
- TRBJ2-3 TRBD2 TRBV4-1 CASSQPLTSGHTDTQYF TGCGCCAGCAGCCAGCCGTTGACTAGCGGGCACACGGATACGCAGTATTTT
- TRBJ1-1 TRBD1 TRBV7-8 CASSLTGGGRFTEAFF TGTGCCAGCAGCTTGACAGGGGGCGGTAGATTCACTGAAGCTTTCTTT
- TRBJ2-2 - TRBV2 CASSVYSTGELFF TGTGCCAGCAGCGTCTACAGCACCGGGGAGCTGTTTTTT
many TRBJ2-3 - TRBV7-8 CASSPQGFGDTQYF TGTGCCAGCAGCCCACAGGGATTTGGGGATACGCAGTATTTT
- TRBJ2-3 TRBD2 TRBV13 CASSLETSADFGTDTQYF TGTGCCAGCAGCTTAGAGACTAGCGCTGATTTTGGGACAGATACGCAGTATTTT